This TCR beta chain was recorded in a study of blood T cell repertoires in COVID-19. For the study at large: Donors in the United States, Italy and Spain gave samples during acute or convalescent COVID-19.

Seattle patient enrollment occurred during active infection, with longitudinal follow-up thereafter. The CDR3 runs to 14 residues. The germline V gene encodes CDR1 SGDLS and CDR2 YYNGEE. Losses at the gene ends were 3 bases for V and 2 bases for J; bases not matched to a gene: 3. In the original analysis: Amplified reference gene primers provided the basis for estimating nucleated cell counts. Clones were sequenced by immunoSEQ multiplex PCR, and TCRdb holds only the in-frame ones, with some missing. V, J and clone size were drawn from that table, and D and trimming were deduced from the DNA. Of some 140,000 clones detected, roughly 77% appear once; the ten largest clones hold approximately 5.2%.

Sequenced sample: peripheral blood. This receptor was taken from a woman between 65 and 79 years old with COVID-19, enrolled during active disease. This sequence joins TRBV9 and TRBJ2-3; 7 bases match TRBD1. In DNA form, the CDR3 reads TGTGCCAGCAGCGCAGGGGGAGCCACAGATACGCAGTATTTT. As protein: CASSAGGATDTQYF.